The sequence of this T cell receptor beta chain was determined in a study of blood T cell repertoires in COVID-19. The overall study: Specimens from acute and convalescent COVID-19 originated in the United States, Italy and Spain. PBMCs, B-cell-depleted T cells, or T cells provided the cDNA or gDNA that made up the material.

In the authors' methods: Reference gene primer amplification gave estimated nucleated cell counts. Method: immunoSEQ multiplex PCR; TCRdb's copy keeps in-frame clones and lacks some. V, J and clone size were drawn from that table, and D and trimming were deduced from the DNA. The sample yields about 220,000 clones, roughly 84% seen once. Germline V lookup: CDR1 MDHEN, CDR2 SYDVKM. The V end lost 3 bases, the J end lost 12 bases, and 14 bases lay between the germline ends. The CDR3 spans 13 residues. The sequencing sample was made of peripheral blood. The chain has TRBV28 and TRBJ1-4; TRBD1 might be the D (5 bases). This receptor was taken from a man in his fifties who had recovered from COVID-19. In DNA form, the CDR3 reads TGTGCCAGCAGTTTGGACCAGGGTCAGCAACTGTTTTTT. Its translation: CASSLDQGQQLFF.